This section outlines one T cell receptor beta chain sequence together with its context. This CDR3 contains 12 residues. Trimming removed 0 bases from V and 1 base from J, with 3 bases in between. Germline V gene sequence: CDR1 GTSNPN, CDR2 SVGIG (reference sequence). This record belongs to a study of blood T cells in healthy people across ages. Per sample, extraction of total RNA gave at least 6 micrograms in every case. A second PCR, run for about 6 to 11 cycles, used a sample-barcoded 5' primer plus a J-beta primer mix. TCRdb independently ran MiXCR on the 5' RACE reads; one entry per CDR3 protein. The table lists about 630,000 distinct CDR3 sequences, around a fifth of them singletons.

The sequence derives from a man aged 70-80 years in good health. The sequencing input was blood. The rearrangement links TRBV30 to TRBJ2-5; D is uncertain. CDR3 DNA sequence: TGTGCCTGGAGTGTCACCCAAGAGACCCAGTACTTC. Protein product: CAWSVTQETQYF.